Following are 32 T cell receptor beta chains from one sample sequenced in a study of blood T cell repertoires in COVID-19. Using immunoSEQ multiplex PCR, the repertoire was profiled, and TCRdb retains in-frame clones only, with some absent. The sample yields approximately 140,000 clones, roughly 90% seen once. Sequenced input: PBMCs or T cells enriched from blood (not recorded which). All receptors come from a woman aged 25 to 39 with acute COVID-19.

This sequence joins TRBV27 and TRBJ1-2; 10 nucleotides match TRBD1. CDR1 and CDR2 from the germline V gene are MNHEY and SMNVEV (reference sequence). V was clipped by 3 bases and J by 7 bases; unmatched bases: 8. The CDR3 runs 15 residues. CDR3 region: CASSLGQGTGLGYTF. The CDR3 DNA reads TGTGCCAGCAGTTTGGGACAGGGGACAGGACTTGGCTACACCTTC.

The rearrangement joins TRBV10-3 to TRBJ1-1, with D perhaps TRBD1 (5 bases). The V and J ends lost 6 bases and 0 bases respectively, with 14 bases between them. Looked up from germline, CDR1 is ENHRY and CDR2 is SYGVKD. The CDR3 runs 15 residues. DNA of the CDR3: TGTGCCATCAGACCGACAGATAGTATGAACACTGAAGCTTTCTTT. Translation gives CAIRPTDSMNTEAFF.

This rearrangement joins TRBV7-8 to TRBJ1-1; D is uncertain. This CDR3 contains 14 residues. Trimming removed 3 bases at V and 2 bases at J, with 10 bases between. In germline, CDR1 is SGHVS, CDR2 FQNEAQ. This chain's CDR3 is CASSFGSGNTEAFF. CDR3 sequence (DNA): TGTGCCAGCAGCTTTGGGTCGGGTAACACTGAAGCTTTCTTT. The full variable domain, its missing parts supplied by reference TRBV7-8 and TRBJ1-1, is GAGVSQSPRYKVAKRGQDVALRCDPISGHVSLFWYQQALGQGPEFLTYFQNEAQLDKSGLPSDRFFAERPEGSVSTLKIQRTQQEDSAVYLCASSFGSGNTEAFFGQGTRLTVV.

This chain connects TRBV29-1 to TRBJ2-1; 8 bases match TRBD2. The CDR3 runs 16 residues. From germline, CDR1 is SQVTM and CDR2 ANQGSEA. The V segment lost 3 bases and the J segment 2 bases; nucleotides outside the gene matches: 9. Written as DNA, the CDR3 is TGCAGCGTTGAGGACCCAGCGGGAGCCGCCTACAATGAGCAGTTCTTC. As protein: CSVEDPAGAAYNEQFF.

The chain has TRBV28 and TRBJ2-7; the match to TRBD1 covers 12 bases. This CDR3 is 16 amino acids long. Germline values: CDR1 MDHEN, CDR2 SYDVKM. The V and J ends lost 5 bases and 3 bases, in that order; junction bases with no gene match: 8. The DNA for the CDR3 is TGTGCCAGCAGTCGTCCCGGGACAGGGGGCGTCTACGAGCAGTACTTC. Residues: CASSRPGTGGVYEQYF. The full variable domain, its missing parts supplied by reference TRBV28 and TRBJ2-7, is DVKVTQSSRYLVKRTGEKVFLECVQDMDHENMFWYRQDPGLGLRLIYFSYDVKMKEKGDIPEGYSVSREKKERFSLILESASTNQTSMYLCASSRPGTGGVYEQYFGPGTRLTVT.

J is TRBJ2-5 and V is TRBV24-1; 8 nucleotides align to TRBD1. The trim removed 5 bases at V and 4 bases at J, leaving 2 bases unmatched. This CDR3 contains 13 residues. Germline loops: CDR1 KGHDR, CDR2 SFDVKD. CDR3 loop: CATSGTGRETQYF. The CDR3 nucleotides are TGTGCCACCAGTGGGACAGGGCGAGAGACCCAGTACTTC.

This sequence joins TRBV3-1 (or the pseudogene TRBV3-2) and TRBJ1-4, with a weak D call TRBD1 (5 bases). In germline, CDR1 is LGHDT, CDR2 YNNKEL (reference sequence). V was shortened by 5 bases and J by 7 bases, with 14 bases between the two germline ends. This CDR3 is 14 amino acids long. The CDR3 loop reads CASSSYSGGEKLFF. The CDR3 nucleotides read TGTGCCAGCAGCTCCTATTCCGGGGGTGAAAAACTGTTTTTT.

The V gene is TRBV19, the J gene TRBJ1-1; D not resolved. CDR1 LNHDA and CDR2 SQIVND come from the germline V gene (reference sequence). The CDR3 has 14 amino acids. The ends were cut back, 7 bases at V and 2 bases at J, with 14 bases in the middle. The CDR3 loop reads CASTLGGLNTEAFF. DNA for the CDR3: TGTGCCAGTACCCTGGGAGGCCTAAACACTGAAGCTTTCTTT. The full variable domain, with the rest looked up from reference TRBV19 and TRBJ1-1, is DGGITQSPKYLFRKEGQNVTLSCEQNLNHDAMYWYRQDPGQGLRLIYYSQIVNDFQKGDIAEGYSVSREKKESFPLTVTSAQKNPTAFYLCASTLGGLNTEAFFGQGTRLTVV.

The chain carries TRBV6-5 and TRBJ2-1, with no clear D. Germline CDR1 MNHEY, CDR2 SVGAGI. The CDR3 runs to 12 residues. The V end was cut by 6 bases, the J end by 4 bases, with 7 bases between. The DNA of the CDR3 is TGTGCCAGCAGGTGGGCGTACAATGAGCAGTTCTTC. It yields the protein CASRWAYNEQFF.

The rearrangement links TRBV2 to TRBJ1-1, with D possibly being TRBD1 (5 bases). The germline V and J ends were trimmed by 6 bases and 1 base, with 9 bases remaining between them. The length of the CDR3 is 13 residues. Looked up from germline, CDR1 is SNHLY and CDR2 is FYNNEI. CDR3 sequence: CASRDTPNTEAFF. The CDR3, as DNA: TGTGCCAGCAGGGACACACCGAACACTGAAGCTTTCTTT. Full variable domain (outside the CDR3, taken from reference TRBV2 and TRBJ1-1): EPEVTQTPSHQVTQMGQEVILRCVPISNHLYFYWYRQILGQKVEFLVSFYNNEISEKSEIFDDQFSVERPDGSNFTLKIRSTKLEDSAMYFCASRDTPNTEAFFGQGTRLTVV.

This clone occurred once. The chain joins TRBV7-3 to TRBJ2-6; the D gene is possibly TRBD1 (6 bases). The germline gives CDR1 SGHTA, CDR2 FQGTGA. Trimming stripped 1 base from V and 0 bases from J, with 19 bases between. The CDR3 is made up of 20 amino acids. CDR3 coding DNA: TGTGCCAGCAGCTTAATCGGAGGTCTGGGGGCCAACTCTGGGGCCAACGTCCTGACTTTC. Its protein product is CASSLIGGLGANSGANVLTF.

This clone occurred many times. The V and J genes are TRBV30 and TRBJ2-5, with D tentatively TRBD2 (5 bases). Between the trimmed V and J ends, which lost 5 bases and 1 base, there was a span of 14 bases. CDR3 length: 14 amino acids. Germline CDR1 reads GTSNPN; CDR2 reads SVGIG (reference sequence). As DNA, the CDR3 is TGTGCCTGGGGGGTGACCGGGATCCAAGAGACCCAGTACTTC. Its protein product is CAWGVTGIQETQYF.

The rearrangement joins TRBV28 to TRBJ2-5; 12 positions match TRBD2. The V and J ends lost 6 bases and 1 base, in that order; junction bases with no gene match: 3. There are 15 residues in the CDR3. CDR1 MDHEN and CDR2 SYDVKM come from the germline V gene. In nucleotides, the CDR3 is TGTGCCAGCAGCCTACTAGCGGGAGGCCAAGAGACCCAGTACTTC. Amino acid sequence: CASSLLAGGQETQYF.

The chain employs TRBV15 and TRBJ2-1; 9 bases agree with TRBD2. Germline CDR1 is LNHNV and CDR2 is YYDKDF (reference sequence). CDR3 length equals 17 residues. The V gene end was trimmed by 5 bases and the J gene end by 0 bases; junction bases not matched to a gene: 8. CDR3 protein: CATSQAAGGPSYNEQFF. The CDR3 DNA is TGTGCCACCAGCCAGGCCGCGGGAGGGCCCTCCTACAATGAGCAGTTCTTC.

The rearrangement joins TRBV27 to TRBJ2-2, with TRBD2 matching 9 bases. Trimming took 3 bases from V and 5 from J; bases not matched to a gene: 4. The CDR3 covers 15 residues. Germline-derived CDR1 and CDR2 are MNHEY and SMNVEV (reference sequence). The CDR3 protein is CASSFGAGGTGELFF. The CDR3 DNA reads as TGTGCCAGCAGTTTCGGAGCGGGAGGTACCGGGGAGCTGTTTTTT.

This rearrangement joins TRBV2 to TRBJ2-5, with D maybe TRBD1 (7 bases). CDR1 is SNHLY and CDR2 is FYNNEI in the germline V gene. Trimming pared 5 bases from V and 5 bases from J, leaving 15 bases between. This CDR3 region has 14 residues. The CDR3 bases are TGTGCCAGCAGTAAGGAGGGGGCTTGGGAGACCCAGTACTTC. This gives the protein CASSKEGAWETQYF.

This rearrangement joins TRBV14 to TRBJ2-6, with TRBD1 identical over 9 bases. Per germline, CDR1 SGHDN and CDR2 FVKESK. The CDR3 runs 18 residues. J was trimmed by 2 bases and V by 6 bases; bases with no gene match: 11. The CDR3 nucleotides read TGTGCCAGCAGTCTATTCGGACAGGGGATCGCTGGGGCCAACGTCCTGACTTTC. It encodes CASSLFGQGIAGANVLTF.

The chain uses TRBV5-6 and TRBJ1-2; D remains ambiguous. V was cut by 2 bases and J by 6 bases, with 8 bases left in between. This CDR3 comprises 12 residues. Germline V gene data show CDR1 as SGHDT and CDR2 as YYEEEE. CDR3 nucleotide sequence: TGTGCCAGCAGCTTCTCAGGCGATGGCTACACCTTC. Translation gives CASSFSGDGYTF.

This chain connects TRBV28 to TRBJ2-2, with D possibly TRBD2 on 6 matching bases. The CDR3 totals 16 residues. CDR1 is MDHEN and CDR2 is SYDVKM in the germline V gene. Trimming pared 7 bases from V and 5 bases from J, leaving 20 bases between. The CDR3 loop reads CASTAAGGARTGELFF. The DNA for the CDR3 is TGTGCCAGCACCGCCGCAGGAGGGGCGCGAACCGGGGAGCTGTTTTTT.

The chain employs TRBV10-3 and TRBJ2-6; 11 bases map to TRBD2. Germline assignment: CDR1 ENHRY and CDR2 SYGVKD. The CDR3 runs 18 residues. Trimming took 0 bases from V and 1 from J; bases not matched to a gene: 2. CDR3 in DNA: TGTGCCATCAGTGAGTCGGTAGCGGGAGGGTCTGGGGCCAACGTCCTGACTTTC. Its translation: CAISESVAGGSGANVLTF.

This clone was detected only a few times. V gene TRBV6-2 or TRBV6-3 combines with J gene TRBJ1-1, with unresolved D. V lost 2 bases, J lost 3 bases, and 16 bases lay in between. From germline, CDR1 is MNHEY and CDR2 SVGEGT. The CDR3 has 16 residues. As DNA, the CDR3 is TGTGCCAGCAGTTACACAAAAATACAGTCTCACACTGAAGCTTTCTTT. Translating gives CASSYTKIQSHTEAFF.

The chain uses TRBV18 and TRBJ1-2; D remains ambiguous. This CDR3 is 16 amino acids long. Germline CDR1 and CDR2: KGHSH and LQKENI. Deletions cut 2 bases from V and 4 bases from J, with 17 bases between. The CDR3 nucleotides read TGTGCCAGCTCACCAAACGTGGCCTCCCAAAGCTATGGCTACACCTTC. Its protein product is CASSPNVASQSYGYTF.

This chain uses TRBV2 with TRBJ2-7; TRBD1 matches 9 bases. CDR1 is SNHLY and CDR2 is FYNNEI in the germline V gene. CDR3 size: 12 residues. V lost 7 bases and J lost 9; bases outside the gene matches: 7. CDR3 sequence reads: CASTSDRGRQYF. The CDR3 coding sequence is TGTGCCAGCACCTCGGACAGGGGCAGGCAGTACTTC.

This clone occurred once. This chain uses TRBV5-1 with TRBJ2-7, with 9 bases aligning to TRBD1. Germline V CDR1 and CDR2: SGHRS, YFSETQ. This CDR3 comprises 15 residues. V shed 0 bases, J shed 7 bases, and the junction held 8 bases outside the gene matches. CDR3 bases: TGCGCCAGCAGCTTGGCGGGACAGGGTTCTGGGGAGCAGTACTTC. Amino acids: CASSLAGQGSGEQYF.

V usage is TRBV7-2 and J usage is TRBJ2-2, with 9 nucleotides matching TRBD2. V lost 5 bases to trimming and J lost 12 bases; unmatched junction nucleotides: 7. This CDR3 spans 13 amino acids. CDR1 and CDR2 (germline): SGHTA, FQGNSA. The CDR3 loop is CASSQLAGEKLFF. CDR3 bases: TGTGCCAGCAGCCAACTAGCGGGTGAGAAGCTGTTTTTT.

This clone was seen only once. The chain employs TRBV29-1 and TRBJ2-1, with D tentatively TRBD1 (6 bases). Per the germline V gene, CDR1 is SQVTM and CDR2 is ANQGSEA. V gave up 0 bases and J gave up 2 bases, with 14 bases separating them. This CDR3 spans 16 amino acids. CDR3 in amino acids: CSVEDKWTATYNEQFF. The CDR3, as DNA: TGCAGCGTTGAAGATAAGTGGACAGCAACCTACAATGAGCAGTTCTTC.

The V call is TRBV27, the J call TRBJ2-1; 8 nucleotides agree with TRBD1. Germline assignment: CDR1 MNHEY and CDR2 SMNVEV (reference sequence). V lost 5 bases and J lost 5; bases outside the gene matches: 14. The CDR3 is 17 residues long. Here the CDR3 reads CASSPKGQGKGDNEQFF. The CDR3 DNA is TGTGCCAGCAGTCCAAAAGGACAGGGTAAGGGCGACAATGAGCAGTTCTTC.

The chain is built from TRBV6-5 and TRBJ1-2; maybe TRBD1 (5 bases). There are 15 residues in the CDR3. From germline, CDR1 is MNHEY and CDR2 SVGAGI. Trimming stripped 0 bases from V and 6 bases from J, with 14 bases between. The DNA of the CDR3 is TGTGCCAGCAGTTACTCCGAAGGGGCGTGGGATGGCTACACCTTC. Protein: CASSYSEGAWDGYTF.

The chain carries TRBV10-3 and TRBJ2-3; D is uncertain. The CDR3 has 14 residues. The germline V gene has CDR1 ENHRY and CDR2 SYGVKD. V was shortened by 7 bases and J by 4 bases, with 15 bases between the two germline ends. CDR3 amino acids: CAITSVNLADTQYF. DNA of the CDR3: TGTGCCATCACCTCTGTCAACCTAGCAGATACGCAGTATTTT.

This chain uses TRBV4-1 with TRBJ2-7; a weak D match, TRBD2 (6 bases). There are 17 residues in the CDR3. V was cut by 1 base and J by 3 bases, with 19 bases left in between. CDR1 MGHRA and CDR2 YSYEKL come from the germline V gene. The CDR3 is CASSQVIGGTTHYEQYF. The CDR3 nucleotides read TGCGCCAGCAGCCAAGTCATCGGGGGTACTACCCACTACGAGCAGTACTTC.

A remark on this clone: Other DNA sequences of this sample code for an identical CDR3. The gene calls are TRBV6-4 and TRBJ2-2, with 9 bases fitting TRBD1. Germline V CDR1 and CDR2: MRHNA, SNTAGT. The CDR3 has 15 residues. Trimming took 8 bases from V and 3 from J; bases not matched to a gene: 7. The chain's CDR3 is CASSRQGGDTGELFF. CDR3 DNA: TGTGCCAGCTCCAGACAGGGGGGCGACACCGGGGAGCTGTTTTTT.

This clone was found once. The V and J genes are TRBV24-1 and TRBJ2-1; 7 nucleotides agree with TRBD2. Trimming removed 9 bases from V and 7 bases from J; junction bases left unmatched: 11. The CDR3 is 14 amino acids. Germline V gene lookup returns CDR1 KGHDR and CDR2 SFDVKD. The CDR3 DNA sequence: TGTGCCACCGTGGGCGGGAGAACTGGTAATGAGCAGTTCTTC. This codes for CATVGGRTGNEQFF.